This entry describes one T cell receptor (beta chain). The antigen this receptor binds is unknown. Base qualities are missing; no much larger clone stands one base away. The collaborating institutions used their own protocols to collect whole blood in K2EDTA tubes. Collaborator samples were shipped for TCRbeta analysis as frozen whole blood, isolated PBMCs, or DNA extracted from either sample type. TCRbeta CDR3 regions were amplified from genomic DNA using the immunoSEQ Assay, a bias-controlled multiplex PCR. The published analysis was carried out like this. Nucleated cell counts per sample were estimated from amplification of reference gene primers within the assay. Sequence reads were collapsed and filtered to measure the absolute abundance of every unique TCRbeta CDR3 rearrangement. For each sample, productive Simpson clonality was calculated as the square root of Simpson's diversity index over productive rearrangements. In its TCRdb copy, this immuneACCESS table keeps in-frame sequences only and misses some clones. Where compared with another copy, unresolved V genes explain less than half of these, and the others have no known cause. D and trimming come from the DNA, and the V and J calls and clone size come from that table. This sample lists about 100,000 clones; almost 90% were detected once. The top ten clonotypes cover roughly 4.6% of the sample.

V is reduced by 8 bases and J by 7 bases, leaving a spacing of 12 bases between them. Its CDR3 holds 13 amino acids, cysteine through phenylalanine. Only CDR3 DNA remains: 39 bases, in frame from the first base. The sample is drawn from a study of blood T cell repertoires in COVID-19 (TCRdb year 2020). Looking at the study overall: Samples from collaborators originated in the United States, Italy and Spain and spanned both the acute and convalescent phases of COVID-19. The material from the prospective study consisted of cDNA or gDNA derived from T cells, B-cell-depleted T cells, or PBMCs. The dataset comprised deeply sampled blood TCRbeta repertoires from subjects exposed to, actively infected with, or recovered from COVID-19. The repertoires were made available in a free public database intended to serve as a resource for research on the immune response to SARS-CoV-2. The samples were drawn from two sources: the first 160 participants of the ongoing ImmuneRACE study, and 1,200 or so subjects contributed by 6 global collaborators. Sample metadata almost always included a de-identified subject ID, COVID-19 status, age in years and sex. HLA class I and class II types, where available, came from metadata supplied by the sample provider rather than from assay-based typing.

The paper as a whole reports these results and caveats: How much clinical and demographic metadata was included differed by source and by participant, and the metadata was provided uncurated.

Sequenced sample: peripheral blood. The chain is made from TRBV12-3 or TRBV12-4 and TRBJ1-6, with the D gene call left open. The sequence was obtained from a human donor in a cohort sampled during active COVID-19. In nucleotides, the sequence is TGTGCCAGCCGGGGTTCGGGAAATTCACCCCTCCACTTT. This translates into CASRGSGNSPLHF.